Listed below are T cell receptor beta chains from one sample, sequenced in a study of blood T cell repertoires in COVID-19. The method was immunoSEQ multiplex PCR; TCRdb's version includes in-frame clones alone and lacks a portion of them. This sample has under 50,000 clones, with around four fifths found just once. Sequenced: peripheral blood. The receptors originated from a middle-aged man with acute or convalescent COVID-19. Each CDR3 is given with its conserved first and last residue. D genes are given only for firm matches. Size tells how often a clone was seen (once, few, many) or the class of an expanded clone, and some rows leave it out.

J gene | clone size | V gene | D gene | CDR3 protein | CDR3 DNA
TRBJ1-2 | NA | TRBV24-1 | TRBD1 | CATSYLQGANYGYTF | TGTGCCACCAGCTATCTACAGGGGGCTAACTATGGCTACACCTTC
TRBJ2-7 | NA | TRBV18 | TRBD1 | CASSWGQGGSYEQYF | TGTGCCAGCTCATGGGGACAGGGGGGCAGCTACGAGCAGTACTTC
TRBJ2-1 | few | TRBV7-3 | NA | CASSLRASSYNEQFF | TGTGCCAGCAGCTTAAGGGCGAGCTCCTACAATGAGCAGTTCTTC
TRBJ2-1 | NA | TRBV12-2 | NA | CASRFSSGTDNEQFF | TGTGCAAGTCGCTTCTCATCCGGGACAGACAATGAGCAGTTCTTC
TRBJ1-3 | NA | TRBV30 | TRBD1 | CAWNRGQGDTIYF | TGTGCCTGGAATAGGGGACAGGGAGACACCATATATTTT
TRBJ1-6 | NA | TRBV4-1 | NA | CASTFGGANNSPLHF | TGCGCCAGCACGTTTGGAGGGGCTAATAATTCACCCCTCCACTTT
TRBJ1-6 | NA | TRBV5-6 | TRBD1 | CASRTGANFNSPLHF | TGTGCCAGCAGGACAGGGGCGAACTTTAATTCACCCCTCCACTTT
TRBJ2-5 | NA | TRBV29-1 | NA | CSVAEGQETQYF | TGCAGCGTTGCGGAGGGGCAGGAGACCCAGTACTTC
TRBJ1-3 | NA | TRBV7-9 | TRBD1 | CASSLTGVRGNTIYF | TGTGCCAGCAGCTTGACAGGGGTTCGGGGAAACACCATATATTTT
TRBJ2-2 | NA | TRBV10-3 | TRBD2 | CAISEFMGSGGNTGELFF | TGTGCCATCAGCGAGTTTATGGGGAGCGGGGGTAACACCGGGGAGCTGTTTTTT
TRBJ1-3 | NA | TRBV5-1 | TRBD1 | CASSYLTGTPGNTIYF | TGCGCCAGCAGCTATTTGACAGGGACCCCTGGAAACACCATATATTTT
TRBJ2-2 | NA | TRBV11-2 | NA | CASRSRGELFF | TGTGCCAGCAGATCCAGGGGGGAGCTGTTTTTT
TRBJ2-5 | NA | TRBV19 | NA | CASSGPRRETQYF | TGTGCCAGTAGTGGGCCCCGCCGGGAGACCCAGTACTTC
TRBJ1-5 | few | TRBV3-1/TRBV3-2 | TRBD1 | CASSQDRGFGQPQHF | TGTGCCAGCAGCCAAGACAGGGGGTTCGGTCAGCCCCAGCATTTT
TRBJ1-3 | NA | TRBV7-8 | TRBD1 | CASSPNRTGGFSGNTIYF | TGTGCCAGCAGCCCCAACCGGACAGGCGGATTCTCTGGAAACACCATATATTTT
TRBJ2-2 | NA | TRBV7-3 | TRBD2 | CASSSRPGLAGGTGELFF | TGTGCCAGCAGCTCTCGTCCGGGACTAGCGGGGGGAACCGGGGAGCTGTTTTTT
TRBJ1-5 | NA | TRBV23-1 | NA | CASSPRPGRRQPQHF | TGCGCCAGCAGTCCCCGCCCAGGGCGGCGTCAGCCCCAGCATTTT
TRBJ2-7 | once | TRBV27 | TRBD1 | CASSPQGTGTYEQYF | TGTGCCAGCAGTCCCCAAGGGACAGGGACCTACGAGCAGTACTTC
TRBJ1-4 | NA | TRBV4-1 | NA | CASSDRGLNEKLFF | TGCGCCAGTTCGGACAGAGGCCTTAATGAAAAACTGTTTTTT
TRBJ2-3 | NA | TRBV19 | NA | CASSIDFTVTDTQYF | TGTGCCAGTAGTATAGACTTTACAGTGACAGATACGCAGTATTTT
TRBJ1-1 | NA | TRBV21-1 | NA | CASSKAPTGGQANTEAFF | TGTGCCAGCAGCAAAGCACCGACAGGGGGACAGGCCAACACTGAAGCTTTCTTT
TRBJ2-5 | NA | TRBV5-1 | TRBD2 | CASSFRAGGLQETQYF | TGCGCCAGCAGCTTTAGGGCGGGGGGCCTACAAGAGACCCAGTACTTC
TRBJ2-7 | few | TRBV6-1 | NA | CASSERKGNEQYF | TGTGCCAGCAGTGAACGTAAGGGGAACGAGCAGTACTTC